This entry concerns a single T cell receptor beta chain. Antigen specificity is unknown. CDR3 length equals 16 residues. Germline loops: CDR1 SGHVS, CDR2 FQNEAQ. Trimming at V came to 6 bases and at J to 11 bases, leaving 21 bases not matched to a gene. The sample originates from a study of vaccination effects on CD4 cells after COVID-19. Study-wide results and caveats: Marked clonal contraction was seen in infection- and vaccine-induced clones late after vaccination.

This table comes from immunoSEQ multiplex PCR, and its TCRdb copy is limited to in-frame clones, with some not included. This table holds roughly 46,000 clones, 65% to 75% found once. Expansion of antigen-specific CD4+ T cells with viral peptide pools was carried out by the ViraFEST assay before sequencing. Following 10 days of culture, CD4+ T cells were isolated. Each participant was given two doses of one vaccine (BNT162b2 or mRNA-1273). Nucleocapsid antibody tests were negative, and the vaccine recipients had no prior SARS-CoV-2 infection. About 2.2 million PBMC per well were cultured with roughly 9 IU/ml IL-2 and roughly 10 ug/ml peptides.

The chain joins TRBV7-8 to TRBJ2-5; 7 nucleotides match TRBD1. The receptor was isolated from a human donor who received a COVID-19 vaccine. The sequenced sample was CD4+ T cells from PBMCs cultured with HCoV-OC43 spike peptides, obtained after COVID-19 vaccination. Subset described: HCoV-OC43 spike overlapping peptide pool stimulation. The CDR3 sequence: CASRPRQGRMGPSQYF. The DNA for the CDR3 is TGTGCCAGCAGACCACGACAGGGTAGGATGGGGCCTTCTCAGTACTTC.